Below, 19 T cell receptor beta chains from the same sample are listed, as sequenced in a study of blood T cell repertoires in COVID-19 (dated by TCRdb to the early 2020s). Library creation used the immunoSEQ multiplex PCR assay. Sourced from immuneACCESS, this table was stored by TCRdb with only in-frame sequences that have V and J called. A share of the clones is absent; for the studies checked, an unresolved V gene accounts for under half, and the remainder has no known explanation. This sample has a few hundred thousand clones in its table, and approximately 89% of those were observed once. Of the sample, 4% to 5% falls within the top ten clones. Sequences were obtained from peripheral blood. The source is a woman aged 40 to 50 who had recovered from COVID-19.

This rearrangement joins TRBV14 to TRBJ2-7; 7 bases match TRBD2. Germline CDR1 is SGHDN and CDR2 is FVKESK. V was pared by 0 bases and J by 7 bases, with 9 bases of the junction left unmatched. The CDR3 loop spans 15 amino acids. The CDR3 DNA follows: TGTGCCAGCAGCCAAGATCGGACTAGAAGGTGGGAGCAGTACTTC. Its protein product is CASSQDRTRRWEQYF.

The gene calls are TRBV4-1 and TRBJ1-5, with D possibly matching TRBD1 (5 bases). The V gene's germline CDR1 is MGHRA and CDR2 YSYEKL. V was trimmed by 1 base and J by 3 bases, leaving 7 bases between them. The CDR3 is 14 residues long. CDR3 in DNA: TGCGCCAGCAGCCAAGTAGGGGACAATCAGCCCCAGCATTTT. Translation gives CASSQVGDNQPQHF.

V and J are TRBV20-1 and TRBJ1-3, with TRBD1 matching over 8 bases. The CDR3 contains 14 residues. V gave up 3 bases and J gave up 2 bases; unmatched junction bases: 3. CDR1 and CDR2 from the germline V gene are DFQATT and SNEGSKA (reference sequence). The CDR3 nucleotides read TGCAGTGCTAGTTCAGGGGGCCCTGGAAACACCATATATTTT. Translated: CSASSGGPGNTIYF.

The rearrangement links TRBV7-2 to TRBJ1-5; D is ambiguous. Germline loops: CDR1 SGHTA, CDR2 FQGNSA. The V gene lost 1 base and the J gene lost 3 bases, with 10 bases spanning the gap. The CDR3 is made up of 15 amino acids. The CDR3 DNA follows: TGTGCCAGCAGCTTAGTGGGCAGGCTCAATCAGCCCCAGCATTTT. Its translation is CASSLVGRLNQPQHF. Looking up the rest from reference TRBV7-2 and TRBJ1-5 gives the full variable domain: GAGVSQSPSNKVTEKGKDVELRCDPISGHTALYWYRQSLGQGLEFLIYFQGNSAPDKSGLPSDRFSAERTGGSVSTLTIQRTQQEDSAVYLCASSLVGRLNQPQHFGDGTRLSIL.

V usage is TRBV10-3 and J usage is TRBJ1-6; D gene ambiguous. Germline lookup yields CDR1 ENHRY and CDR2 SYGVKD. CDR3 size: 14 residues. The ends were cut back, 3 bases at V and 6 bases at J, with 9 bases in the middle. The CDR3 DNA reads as TGTGCCATCAGTGAAACAGCCTCTAATTCACCCCTCCACTTT. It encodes CAISETASNSPLHF.

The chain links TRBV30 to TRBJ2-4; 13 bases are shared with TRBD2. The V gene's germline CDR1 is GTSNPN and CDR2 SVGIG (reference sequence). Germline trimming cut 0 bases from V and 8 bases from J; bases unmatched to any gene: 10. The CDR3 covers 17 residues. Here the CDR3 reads CAWSVSRTSGSGDIQYF. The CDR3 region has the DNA TGTGCCTGGAGTGTATCCCGGACTAGCGGGAGTGGCGACATTCAGTACTTC.

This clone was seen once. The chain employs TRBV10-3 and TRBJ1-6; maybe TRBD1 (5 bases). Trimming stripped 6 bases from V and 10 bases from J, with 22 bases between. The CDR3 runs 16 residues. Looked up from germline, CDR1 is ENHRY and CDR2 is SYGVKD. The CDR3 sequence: CAISNEQWGPGSPLHF. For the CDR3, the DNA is TGTGCCATCAGCAATGAACAGTGGGGCCCTGGATCACCCCTCCACTTT.

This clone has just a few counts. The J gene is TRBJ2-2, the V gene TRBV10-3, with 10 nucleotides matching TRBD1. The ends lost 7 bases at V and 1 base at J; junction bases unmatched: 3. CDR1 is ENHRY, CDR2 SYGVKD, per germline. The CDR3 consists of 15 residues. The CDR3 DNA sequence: TGTGCCATCACCAGGGACAGGGGGAACACCGGGGAGCTGTTTTTT. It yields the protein CAITRDRGNTGELFF.

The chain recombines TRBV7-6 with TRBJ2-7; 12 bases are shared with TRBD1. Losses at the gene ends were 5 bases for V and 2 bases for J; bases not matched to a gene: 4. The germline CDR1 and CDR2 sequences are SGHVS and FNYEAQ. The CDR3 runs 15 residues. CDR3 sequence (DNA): TGTGCCAGCAGCAAAGGGACAGGGGGCGCCTACGAGCAGTACGTC. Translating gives CASSKGTGGAYEQYV.

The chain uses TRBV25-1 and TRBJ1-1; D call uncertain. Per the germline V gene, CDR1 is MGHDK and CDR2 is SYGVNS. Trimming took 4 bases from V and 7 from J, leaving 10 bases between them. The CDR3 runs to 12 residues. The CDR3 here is CASSVSSGEAFF. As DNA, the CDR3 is TGTGCCAGCAGTGTGAGTAGCGGTGAAGCTTTCTTT.

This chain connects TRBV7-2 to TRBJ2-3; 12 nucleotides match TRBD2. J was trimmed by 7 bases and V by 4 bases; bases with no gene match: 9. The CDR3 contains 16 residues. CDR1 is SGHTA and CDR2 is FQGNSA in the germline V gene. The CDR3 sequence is CASSSGRLAGANTQYF. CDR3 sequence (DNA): TGTGCCAGCAGCTCCGGGAGACTAGCGGGAGCCAATACGCAGTATTTT.

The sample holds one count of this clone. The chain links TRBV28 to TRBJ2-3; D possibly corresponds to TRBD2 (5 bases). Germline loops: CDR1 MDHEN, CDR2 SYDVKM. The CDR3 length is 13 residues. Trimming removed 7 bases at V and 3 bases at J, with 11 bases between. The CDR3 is CASIGLSTDTQYF. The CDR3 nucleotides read TGTGCCAGCATAGGACTTTCGACAGATACGCAGTATTTT.

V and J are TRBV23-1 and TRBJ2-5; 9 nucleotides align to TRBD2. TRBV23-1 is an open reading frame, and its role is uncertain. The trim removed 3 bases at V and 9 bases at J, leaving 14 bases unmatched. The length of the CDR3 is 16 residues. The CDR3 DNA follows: TGCGCCAGCAGTCAGGCGACTGGGACTAGCCGCGAGCCCCAGTACTTC. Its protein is CASSQATGTSREPQYF.

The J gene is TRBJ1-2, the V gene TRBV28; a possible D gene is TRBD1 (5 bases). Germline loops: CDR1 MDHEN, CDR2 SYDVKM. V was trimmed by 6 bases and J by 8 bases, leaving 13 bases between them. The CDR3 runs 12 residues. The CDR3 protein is CASRLSGLGYTF. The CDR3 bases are TGTGCCAGCAGACTTTCAGGGCTGGGCTACACCTTC.

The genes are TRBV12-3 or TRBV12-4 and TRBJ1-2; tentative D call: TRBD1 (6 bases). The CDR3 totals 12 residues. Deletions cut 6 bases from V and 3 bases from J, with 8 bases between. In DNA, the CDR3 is TGTGCCAGCAGGCAGGGGCACTATGGCTACACCTTC. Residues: CASRQGHYGYTF.

CDR3 nucleotides: TGTGCCAGAGCCAGAGGACTAGCGGGTTTCACCGGGGAGCTGTTTTTT. Translation: CARARGLAGFTGELFF. V gene TRBV7-5 combines with J gene TRBJ2-2; the table's D call TRBD2 went unverified against the DNA. TRBV7-5 is annotated as a pseudogene. This CDR3 is 16 amino acids long.

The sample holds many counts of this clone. CDR3 nucleotide sequence: TGTGCCAGCAGTGCAACTAGCGGGAGATACACAGATACGCAGTATTTT. Encoded protein: CASSATSGRYTDTQYF. The chain links TRBV2 to TRBJ2-3, with TRBD2 matching 11 bases. With 4 bases clipped from V and 2 bases from J, the junction kept 5 bases outside the gene matches. The CDR3 has 16 residues. Germline lookup yields CDR1 SNHLY and CDR2 FYNNEI.

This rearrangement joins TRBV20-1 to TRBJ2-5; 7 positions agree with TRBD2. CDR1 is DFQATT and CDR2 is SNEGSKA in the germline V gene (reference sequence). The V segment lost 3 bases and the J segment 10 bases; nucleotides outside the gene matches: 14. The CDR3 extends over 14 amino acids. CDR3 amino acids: CSASPGGTKRVQYF. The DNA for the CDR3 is TGCAGTGCTAGTCCGGGGGGAACCAAGAGGGTCCAGTACTTC.

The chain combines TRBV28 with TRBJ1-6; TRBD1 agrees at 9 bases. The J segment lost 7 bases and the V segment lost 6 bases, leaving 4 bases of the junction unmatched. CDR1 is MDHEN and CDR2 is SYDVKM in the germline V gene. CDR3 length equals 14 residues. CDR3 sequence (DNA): TGTGCCAGCAGGACGACAGGGGGAAATTCACCCCTCCACTTT. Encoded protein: CASRTTGGNSPLHF.